These T cell receptor beta chains were read from a single sample in a study of identical twins. One entry per CDR3 protein results from TCRdb running MiXCR on the 5' RACE reads. The top ten clones hold over 7% of a sample with 350,000 or so distinct CDR3 sequences, roughly 10% of them seen once. Sample: naive T cells sorted from blood. Receptors were obtained from a woman in her 50s in good health. The CDR3 runs from the conserved cysteine through the conserved F or W. D genes are given only for firm matches. Some rows have no size entry. The others give once, few or many, or a class for an expanded clone.

CDR3aa: CASSLTSGNSYEQYF
CDR3nt: TGTGCCAGCAGCTTGACTAGCGGGAACTCCTACGAGCAGTACTTC
d_gene: TRBD2
v_gene: TRBV7-3
j_gene: TRBJ2-7
abundance: many

CDR3aa: CASSFYMDEQYF
CDR3nt: TGTGCCAGCAGCTTCTATATGGACGAGCAGTACTTC
d_gene: .
v_gene: TRBV7-8
j_gene: TRBJ2-7
abundance: many

CDR3aa: CASSLTGKGNTEAFF
CDR3nt: TGTGCCAGCAGCTTAACCGGGAAAGGAAACACTGAAGCTTTCTTT
d_gene: .
v_gene: TRBV7-9
j_gene: TRBJ1-1
abundance: once

CDR3aa: CSVQGQIQETQYF
CDR3nt: TGCAGCGTACAAGGACAAATCCAAGAGACCCAGTACTTC
d_gene: .
v_gene: TRBV29-1
j_gene: TRBJ2-5
abundance: many

CDR3aa: CASSLKTGPNYGYTF
CDR3nt: TGCGCCAGCAGCTTGAAGACAGGACCTAACTATGGCTACACCTTC
d_gene: .
v_gene: TRBV5-1
j_gene: TRBJ1-2
abundance: many

CDR3aa: CASSYRGLSTDTQYF
CDR3nt: TGTGCCAGCAGTTATCGCGGGCTTAGCACAGATACGCAGTATTTT
d_gene: .
v_gene: TRBV6-6
j_gene: TRBJ2-3
abundance: few

CDR3aa: CASSLGADPETQYF
CDR3nt: TGCGCCAGCAGCTTGGGGGCGGATCCAGAGACCCAGTACTTC
d_gene: .
v_gene: TRBV5-1
j_gene: TRBJ2-5
abundance: few

CDR3aa: CSVEGQGGLYEQYF
CDR3nt: TGCAGCGTTGAAGGTCAGGGAGGTTTATACGAGCAGTACTTC
d_gene: .
v_gene: TRBV29-1
j_gene: TRBJ2-7
abundance: many

CDR3aa: CSAFRGRVSCQYF
CDR3nt: TGCAGTGCTTTTAGAGGGAGGGTCTCGTGCCAGTACTTC
d_gene: TRBD2
v_gene: TRBV20-1
j_gene: TRBJ2-4
abundance: .

CDR3aa: CASSHAWLGEAVQYF
CDR3nt: TGTGCCAGCAGTCACGCTTGGCTGGGGGAGGCGGTCCAGTACTTC
d_gene: .
v_gene: TRBV28
j_gene: TRBJ2-5
abundance: .

CDR3aa: CASSLPRENEQFF
CDR3nt: TGTGCCAGCAGCCTCCCTCGCGAAAATGAGCAGTTCTTC
d_gene: .
v_gene: TRBV14
j_gene: TRBJ2-1
abundance: many

CDR3aa: CSVEGVRNDPRSQETQYF
CDR3nt: TGCAGCGTTGAAGGGGTCCGAAATGACCCTCGGTCCCAAGAGACCCAGTACTTC
d_gene: .
v_gene: TRBV29-1
j_gene: TRBJ2-5
abundance: many